This T cell receptor (beta chain) was identified during a study of long-term antiretroviral therapy in people with HIV (dated by TCRdb to between 2020 and 2023). With regard to the full study: The earliest samples were collected approximately a decade before the 2015 WHO recommendation for immediate ART, a period when ART was typically delayed until CD4 counts fell. Whether ART initiation and durable HIV suppression were associated with changes in peripheral blood TRB repertoire composition and diversity was tested in a retrospective serial study. A total of 150 to 200 cryopreserved PBMC samples were contributed to the cohort by 30 adults with confirmed HIV infection, with samples collected serially over a mean of approximately six years (range 1-12). About 35% of the 30 participants with HIV were female. No cross-contamination during QIAcube processing was seen in test extractions of a monoclonal T-cell line run alongside around 34 polyclonal samples. Overall study outcomes, separate from this receptor: Because PBMC availability was limited, only the TCR beta chain was sequenced, with no alpha chain pairing. Because pre-ART samples had limited cell numbers, profiling was done on unsorted PBMC rather than on sorted CD4+ and CD8+ T cells. The samples were dated from about 2003 to 2018, and the ART regimens that were used may be less effective than current ART regimens. HIV repertoires had narrower CDR3 length ranges than controls, and the network structure suggested an antigen-experienced repertoire that shifted only slightly toward naive after ART. ART initiation was associated with a significant increase in TRB diversity, but diversity stayed significantly below transplant donor controls even after long-term ART. Expanded TRB clones identified before ART initiation dominated the repertoire at all time points, although this dominance fluctuated and declined in many PLHIV after ART. Inferences about post-ART repertoire changes are limited because no data were available on ART adherence, viral resistance or therapy changes.

Sequences SGHDN (CDR1) and FVKESK (CDR2) are obtained from the germline V gene. V sheds 5 bases and J sheds 1 base, leaving 14 bases between their ends. From the cysteine up to the phenylalanine, the CDR3 has a length of 15 residues. Kept here is only the CDR3 DNA, which spans 45 bases and is read in frame from base 1. To be included, a participant needed at least one PBMC sample from before ART initiation plus at least two post-ART samples. All participants with HIV were treated in the United States of America. Before DNA extraction, cryopreserved samples of about 0.9-11 million PBMC were thawed and then washed. At the time of the earliest PBMC sample, participants with HIV were aged between roughly 20 and 54 years. Per participant, PBMC samples came from 1-4 timepoints prior to ART initiation and 2-8 timepoints following ART initiation, for a median of 7 samples. For every participant, serial HIV viral load, CD4+ T-cell count, ART history and demographic data were obtained. Genomic DNA was extracted from unsorted PBMC with a Qiagen kit on a QIAcube, processed in batches of 12 samples.

The immunoSEQ hsTCRB v3.0 assay was used at survey level resolution to sequence the TRB variable region. The target sequencing depth for TRB was about 35,000-50,000 T-cell genomes per sample. An Illumina MiSeq with a v3 150-cycle kit was used to sequence the pooled TRB libraries. Per the authors' processing: Repertoire analysis was run in R within a reproducible Nextflow workflow that covered QC, data transformation and analysis. Custom analyses were implemented in LymphoSeq2, an R package for AIRR-Seq data exploration. A handful of samples that yielded fewer than 5000 total TRB sequences were excluded, so that 150 to 200 HIV repertoires were analyzed. Among the roughly 190 retained HIV repertoires, approximately 57 were collected before ART initiation and about 130 were collected after ART initiation. Repertoires were downsampled to 5000 TRB nucleotide sequences, with summary statistics averaged over 100 downsampling iterations. Only TRB sequences with CDR3 regions of at least seven amino acids were retained for analysis. Diversity was measured with a Shannon entropy-derived clonality score and the Gini coefficient. In the repertoire networks, any two of the top 5000 CDR3 amino acid sequences were connected whenever the two sequences differed by an edit distance of one. For TRB CDR3 amino acid sequences, GLIPH2 was used to predict antigen specificity groups and MHC restriction. To flag known CMV, EBV, HIV or tissue antigen associations, CDR3 amino acid sequences were matched against VDJdb and McPAS-TCR. Pre-ART, post-ART and control groups were compared with Wilcoxon signed-rank tests and Holm-Bonferroni correction. This immuneACCESS table, as held by TCRdb, lists in-frame sequences with V and J called but not all clones. Of the missing ones, under half trace to an unresolved V gene in checked studies; the others have no known cause. For V, J and clone size, that table is used; D and trimming come from the DNA. This sample is represented by more than 15,000 clones; roughly 75% of them were singletons. Jointly, the top ten make up around 15% of the sample.

As for this clone: This receptor's antigen is unknown. The input lacks base qualities; no much larger clone sits a single base away.

The rearrangement joined TRBV14 to TRBJ1-1; TRBD1 might be the D gene, on 5 matching bases. This sample comprised unsorted PBMCs, obtained 2.9 years after starting antiretroviral therapy. The source of this sequence is a woman younger than 45 with HIV. The bases are TGTGCCAGCAGCACCCGGGACCGCAAGAACACTGAAGCTTTCTTT. This is translated as CASSTRDRKNTEAFF.